This T cell receptor beta chain came from a study of cytomegalovirus exposure and HLA in healthy donors. Across the whole study: When 350 to 400 donors were genotyped, 81% of them were found to fall in the Caucasian-associated ancestry cluster. Study-wide findings and caveats: Later analysis associated a missense DCLRE1C variant with TCR beta V- and J-gene trimming. Confirmation in vitro established that a few CMV-associated chains were specific for CMV antigens.

The ends lost 0 bases at V and 6 bases at J; junction bases unmatched: 9. The CDR3 contains 17 residues. The germline V gene encodes CDR1 SGHTA and CDR2 FQGNSA. On this clone: Its specificity is not known.

PCR was performed using 60 Vbeta and 13 Jbeta primers. TCRdb's copy holds only in-frame clones and misses some; the assay was immunoSEQ multiplex PCR. The sample has around 140,000 clones, around nine tenths seen once. The sample taken for sequencing was PBMCs. The chain has TRBV7-2 and TRBJ2-1, with 9 bases lining up with TRBD2. This sequence originates from a woman aged 25 to 45 in good health and CMV-seronegative. CDR3 sequence reads: CASSLAVASGAINEQFF. The CDR3 DNA reads as TGTGCCAGCAGCTTAGCAGTGGCTAGCGGGGCGATCAATGAGCAGTTCTTC.